This T cell receptor beta chain came from a study of blood T cell repertoires in COVID-19. Background on the study: Sites in the United States, Italy and Spain provided acute and convalescent COVID-19 samples. The analysed material was cDNA or gDNA that came from T cells, B-cell-depleted T cells, or PBMCs.

As processed by the authors: Estimation of nucleated cell counts was performed using reference gene primer amplification. Generated by immunoSEQ multiplex PCR, the TCRdb table keeps only in-frame clones and is missing some. V and J calls and clone size are copied from that table; D and trimming were computed from the DNA. The data contain around 50,000 clones, over 80% of them singletons. CDR1 SEHNR and CDR2 FQNEAQ come from the germline V gene (reference sequence). Germline trimming cut 5 bases from V and 3 bases from J; bases unmatched to any gene: 12. This CDR3 region has 17 residues. The rearrangement joins TRBV7-9 to TRBJ2-2, with 7 bases aligning to TRBD2. Sequencing was done on a sample of peripheral blood. The clonotype originates from a man between 60 and 75 years old with acute or convalescent COVID-19. CDR3 residues: CASSQELGRGYTGELFF. CDR3 in DNA: TGTGCCAGCAGCCAAGAACTAGGGAGGGGATACACCGGGGAGCTGTTTTTT.